Following are 19 T cell receptor beta chains from one sample sequenced in a study of T cell responses to AZD1222 COVID-19 vaccine. Data came from immunoSEQ multiplex PCR; TCRdb stores just in-frame clones and leaves some out. The sample has some 150,000 clones, 65% to 90% seen once. This specimen consisted of peripheral blood, obtained 28 days after the second dose of the MenACWY control vaccine. These receptors were taken from an adult who received the MenACWY meningococcal vaccine as a control.

This clone was detected only once. V is TRBV5-1 and J is TRBJ1-2, with D perhaps TRBD1 (5 bases). Trimming removed 0 bases from V and 4 bases from J, with 13 bases in between. Germline values: CDR1 SGHRS, CDR2 YFSETQ. The CDR3 has 15 amino acids. The CDR3 bases are TGCGCCAGCAGCTTGGATGTGGGGCGCGTCTATGGCTACACCTTC. Protein sequence: CASSLDVGRVYGYTF.

Only a few counts were recorded for this clone. The V call is TRBV6-2 or TRBV6-3, the J call TRBJ2-2; D ambiguous. CDR1 is MNHEY, CDR2 SVGEGT, per germline. V lost 6 bases and J 6 bases, leaving 8 bases between the germline ends. The CDR3 sequence is 12 residues long. CDR3 loop: CASSLTPGELFF. CDR3 DNA: TGTGCCAGCAGCTTGACTCCCGGGGAGCTGTTTTTT.

The rearrangement links TRBV15 to TRBJ1-1, with 7 bases fitting TRBD1. The CDR3 length is 14 residues. J lost 5 bases, V lost 9 bases, and 12 bases had no gene match. The germline CDR1 and CDR2 sequences are LNHNV and YYDKDF (reference sequence). CDR3 sequence reads: CATGQGGPATEAFF. The CDR3 DNA sequence: TGTGCCACGGGCCAAGGGGGCCCCGCGACTGAAGCTTTCTTT. Variable domain in full (rest from reference TRBV15 and TRBJ1-1): DAMVIQNPRYQVTQFGKPVTLSCSQTLNHNVMYWYQQKSSQAPKLLFHYYDKDFNNEADTPDNFQSRRPNTSFCFLDIRSPGLGDTAMYLCATGQGGPATEAFFGQGTRLTVV.

The V and J genes are TRBV28 and TRBJ1-3; D gene uncertain. In germline, CDR1 is MDHEN, CDR2 SYDVKM. V lost 8 bases and J 0 bases, leaving 8 bases between the germline ends. The CDR3 has 13 residues. The CDR3 nucleotides read TGTGCCAGCTCCCGGAGCTCTGGAAACACCATATATTTT. Residues: CASSRSSGNTIYF.

Points on this clone: One end of the junction is discordant with germline, which a read error may explain. V gene TRBV3-1 (or the pseudogene TRBV3-2) combines with J gene TRBJ1-1; tentative D call: TRBD1 (5 bases). This CDR3 region has 13 residues. From germline, CDR1 is LGHDT and CDR2 YNNKEL (reference sequence). The CDR3 region is CASSQELGTEGFF. CDR3 nucleotide sequence: TGTGCCAGCAGCCAAGAACTGGGGACGGAAGGTTTCTTT.

V is TRBV11-2 and J is TRBJ1-6; 8 bases agree with TRBD1. Germline V CDR1 and CDR2: SGHAT, FQNNGV. V shed 4 bases and J 11 bases; nucleotides not matched to a gene: 7. This CDR3 region has 14 residues. CDR3 DNA: TGTGCCAGCAGCTCCGGACAGGGTATGACACCCCTCCACTTT. Translation gives CASSSGQGMTPLHF.

V gene TRBV27 combines with J gene TRBJ1-5, with a weak D call TRBD1 (6 bases). From germline, CDR1 is MNHEY and CDR2 SMNVEV (reference sequence). V was shortened by 6 bases and J by 4 bases, with 13 bases between the two germline ends. This CDR3 has 14 amino acids. The chain's CDR3 is CASRERGSNQPQHF. CDR3 nucleotides: TGTGCCAGCAGGGAGAGGGGGTCGAATCAGCCCCAGCATTTT.

The chain links TRBV18 to TRBJ2-1; 13 bases are shared with TRBD2. The V and J ends lost 3 bases and 4 bases, in that order; junction bases with no gene match: 0. This CDR3 is built from 15 residues. Germline CDR1 KGHSH, CDR2 LQKENI. CDR3 sequence: CASSPGLAGYNEQFF. The CDR3 bases are TGTGCCAGCTCACCGGGACTAGCGGGGTACAATGAGCAGTTCTTC.

The chain recombines TRBV4-3 with TRBJ2-7, with D possibly matching TRBD1 (6 bases). The V end lost 0 bases, the J end lost 2 bases, and 11 bases lay between the germline ends. The germline gives CDR1 LGHNA, CDR2 YSLEER. The CDR3 totals 15 residues. The CDR3 here is CASSQESRGTYEQYF. The CDR3 coding sequence is TGCGCCAGCAGCCAAGAATCCAGGGGAACCTACGAGCAGTACTTC.

This clone has just one count. The chain links TRBV5-1 to TRBJ1-1; D may be TRBD1 (6 bases). Germline assignment: CDR1 SGHRS and CDR2 YFSETQ. The CDR3 is 15 amino acids. Trimming took 4 bases from V and 1 from J, leaving 14 bases between them. The CDR3 spells CASSLSGTPNTEAFF. CDR3 sequence (DNA): TGCGCCAGCAGCCTATCCGGGACACCGAACACTGAAGCTTTCTTT.

This rearrangement joins TRBV24-1 to TRBJ2-2, with no clear D. CDR1 and CDR2 (germline): KGHDR, SFDVKD. The CDR3 is 14 amino acids. V was trimmed by 6 bases and J by 6 bases, leaving 13 bases between them. The CDR3 coding sequence is TGTGCCACCAGTAGTTGGGGTGGCGCCGGGGAGCTGTTTTTT. Protein product: CATSSWGGAGELFF.

V usage is TRBV18 and J usage is TRBJ2-1; TRBD1 aligns across 12 bases. Germline V gene sequence: CDR1 KGHSH, CDR2 LQKENI. Trimming took 4 bases from V and 6 from J; bases not matched to a gene: 4. The CDR3 length is 15 residues. DNA of the CDR3: TGTGCCAGCTCACGTCCGGGACAGGGGGCCAATGAGCAGTTCTTC. It encodes CASSRPGQGANEQFF.

The CDR3 is CAWSAGIRYEQYF. The CDR3 DNA follows: TGTGCCTGGAGTGCAGGAATCCGCTACGAGCAGTACTTC. V gene TRBV30 combines with J gene TRBJ2-7; D is uncertain. CDR3 size: 13 residues. The V and J ends lost 1 base and 3 bases respectively, with 10 bases between them. Germline V gene lookup returns CDR1 GTSNPN and CDR2 SVGIG (reference sequence).

The chain links TRBV5-1 to TRBJ1-1; D might be TRBD1 (5 bases). Trimming left V 4 bases short and J 0 bases short, with 13 bases between. From germline, CDR1 is SGHRS and CDR2 YFSETQ. The CDR3 spans 15 residues. The CDR3 nucleotides read TGCGCCAGCAGCCTTATCGGAGGGGTGAACACTGAAGCTTTCTTT. Translation: CASSLIGGVNTEAFF.

This chain uses TRBV6-5 with TRBJ2-7; no clear D gene. Germline assignment: CDR1 MNHEY and CDR2 SVGAGI. V shed 7 bases and J shed 3 bases, with 13 bases lying between them. CDR3 length: 13 amino acids. CDR3 loop: CASIPLGGYEQYF. The CDR3 nucleotides read TGTGCCAGCATCCCCCTTGGCGGCTACGAGCAGTACTTC.

The chain recombines TRBV28 with TRBJ1-5; possible D gene TRBD1, 6 bases. Germline V gene lookup returns CDR1 MDHEN and CDR2 SYDVKM. The V end lost 3 bases, the J end lost 4 bases, and 13 bases lay between the germline ends. This CDR3 has 15 residues. The CDR3 region is CASSFQGLTNQPQHF. CDR3 coding DNA: TGTGCCAGCAGTTTTCAGGGGCTGACTAATCAGCCCCAGCATTTT.

This chain uses TRBV6-4 with TRBJ1-2; 12 positions agree with TRBD1. This CDR3 is 15 amino acids long. Germline CDR1 reads MRHNA; CDR2 reads SNTAGT. Trimming took 0 bases from V and 7 from J; bases not matched to a gene: 3. CDR3 protein: CASSDSGQGAVGYTF. The CDR3, as DNA: TGTGCCAGCAGTGACTCGGGACAGGGGGCAGTTGGCTACACCTTC.

This clone showed up just a few times. J is TRBJ1-2 and V is TRBV5-6; weak D call: TRBD1 (6 bases). Germline loops: CDR1 SGHDT, CDR2 YYEEEE. CDR3 length: 13 amino acids. The germline V and J ends were trimmed by 3 bases and 2 bases, with 8 bases remaining between them. The CDR3 spells CASSYGQNYGYTF. DNA of the CDR3: TGTGCCAGCAGCTATGGACAGAACTATGGCTACACCTTC.

In this sample, this clone turned up a few times. This rearrangement joins TRBV13 to TRBJ1-3; the D is unclear. With 5 bases removed from V and 4 bases from J, the gap between germline ends came to 21 bases. Per the germline V gene, CDR1 is PRHDT and CDR2 is FYEKMQ (reference sequence). The CDR3 consists of 17 residues. The CDR3: CASSVPGPSDLGNTIYF. In nucleotides, the CDR3 is TGTGCCAGCAGCGTACCCGGGCCCTCAGACCTCGGAAACACCATATATTTT.